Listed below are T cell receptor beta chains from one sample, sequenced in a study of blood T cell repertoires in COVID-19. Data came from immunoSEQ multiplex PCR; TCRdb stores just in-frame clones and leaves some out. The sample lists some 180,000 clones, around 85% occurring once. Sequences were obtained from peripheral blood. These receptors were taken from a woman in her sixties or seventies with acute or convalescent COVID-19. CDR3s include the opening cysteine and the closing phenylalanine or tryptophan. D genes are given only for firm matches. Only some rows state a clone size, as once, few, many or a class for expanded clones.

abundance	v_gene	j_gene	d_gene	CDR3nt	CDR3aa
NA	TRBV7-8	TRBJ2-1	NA	TGTGCCAGCAGCTTAGGTCTGCACAGGGAAAATGAGCAGTTCTTC	CASSLGLHRENEQFF
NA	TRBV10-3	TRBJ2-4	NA	TGTGCCATCAGTGAGTCGACAGCATTACCCATTCAGTACTTC	CAISESTALPIQYF
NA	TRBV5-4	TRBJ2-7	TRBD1	TGTGCCAGCAGCTTGGCTGGTGGACAGGGTTTGGAGCAGTACTTC	CASSLAGGQGLEQYF
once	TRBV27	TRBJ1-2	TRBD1	TGTGCCAGCAGTTTATCCCCCGGACAGGGGGTCACGTTTGGCTACACCTTC	CASSLSPGQGVTFGYTF
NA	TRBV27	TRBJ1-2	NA	TGTGCCAGCTTCGGGGGGGGCGCCTATGGCTACACCTTC	CASFGGGAYGYTF
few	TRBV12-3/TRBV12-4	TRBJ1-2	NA	TGTGCCAGCAGTCTTGACAGGAAGGGCGGCTACACCTTC	CASSLDRKGGYTF
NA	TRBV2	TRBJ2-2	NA	TGTGCCAGCAGTGAAAGGGGAATGGGCACCGGGGAGCTGTTTTTT	CASSERGMGTGELFF
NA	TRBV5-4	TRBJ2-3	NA	TGTGCCAGCAGCTTGGGGAGTAGCGGAGTACCTACGCAGTATTTT	CASSLGSSGVPTQYF
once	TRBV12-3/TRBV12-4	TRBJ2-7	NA	TGTGCCAGCAGGTCCGGTACCTACGAGCAGTACTTC	CASRSGTYEQYF
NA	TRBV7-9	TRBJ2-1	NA	TGTGCCAGCACGCTAGGCGACAATGAGCAGTTCTTC	CASTLGDNEQFF
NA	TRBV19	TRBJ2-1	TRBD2	TGTGCCAGTAGTATCGGCGGCGGGAGCGTATCCTACAATGAGCAGTTCTTC	CASSIGGGSVSYNEQFF
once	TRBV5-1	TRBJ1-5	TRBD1	TGCGCCAGCAGCTCCGGGACAGGAGTTAATCAGCCCCAGCATTTT	CASSSGTGVNQPQHF
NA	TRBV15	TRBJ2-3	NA	TGTGCCACCAGCAGAGAGGGCTTCCCAGATACGCAGTATTTT	CATSREGFPDTQYF
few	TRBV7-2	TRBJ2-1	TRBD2	TGTGCCAGCAGCTTGGTTAGCGGGAGTTGGGACAATGAGCAGTTCTTC	CASSLVSGSWDNEQFF
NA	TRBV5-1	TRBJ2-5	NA	TGCGCCAGCAGCTTGGGGGGGGACGAGACCCAGTACTTC	CASSLGGDETQYF
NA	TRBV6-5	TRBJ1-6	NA	TGTGCCAGCAGTCCCAGGAGACAGAGAAATTCACCCCTCCACTTT	CASSPRRQRNSPLHF
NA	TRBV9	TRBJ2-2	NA	TGTGCCAGCAGCAAAAGGGGCGTATCCGGGGAGCTGTTTTTT	CASSKRGVSGELFF
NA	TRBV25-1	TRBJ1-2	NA	TGTGCCAGCAGTGAACCCCTTGGACAGAACTATGGCTACACCTTC	CASSEPLGQNYGYTF
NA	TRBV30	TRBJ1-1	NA	TGTGCCTGGAGAAATTATGTCGGTGAAGCTTTCTTT	CAWRNYVGEAFF
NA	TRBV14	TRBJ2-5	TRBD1	TGTGCCAGCAGCCAAGGAGGGACAGCCCAAGAGACCCAGTACTTC	CASSQGGTAQETQYF
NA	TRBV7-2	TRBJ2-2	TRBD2	TGTGCCAGCAGACGGGGGGCGAACACCGGGGAGCTGTTTTTT	CASRRGANTGELFF
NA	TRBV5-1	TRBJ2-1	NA	TGCGCCAGCAGCTTTCGGGCTAGCCTCGGCTCCTACAATGAGCAGTTCTTC	CASSFRASLGSYNEQFF
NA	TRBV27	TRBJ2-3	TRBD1	TGTGCCAGCAGTTGGGGTCATCCGGGACAGGGTTTGTATACGCAGTATTTT	CASSWGHPGQGLYTQYF
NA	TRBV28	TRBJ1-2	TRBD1	TGTGCCAGCATTCCTACTCCGGACAGGCATGGCTACACCTTC	CASIPTPDRHGYTF
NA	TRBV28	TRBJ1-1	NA	TGTGCCAGCAGTCGCAGCGGGGCAGGTTCGAACACTGAAGCTTTCTTT	CASSRSGAGSNTEAFF
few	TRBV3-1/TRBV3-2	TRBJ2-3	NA	TGTGCCAGCAGGGAAGGGGGGGGTAGCGCAGATACGCAGTATTTT	CASREGGGSADTQYF
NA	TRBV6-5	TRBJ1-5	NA	TGTGCCAGCAGTTATGGGGGCAGCCAGCCCCAGCATTTT	CASSYGGSQPQHF
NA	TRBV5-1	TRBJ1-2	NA	TGCGCCAGCAGCCTCGGGACACCGATCGCCCATGGCTACACCTTC	CASSLGTPIAHGYTF
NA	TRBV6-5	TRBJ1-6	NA	TGTGCCAGCAAAGGACTTAATTCACCCCTCCACTTT	CASKGLNSPLHF
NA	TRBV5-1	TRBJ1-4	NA	TGCGCCAGCAGCTTGTTGGGGGCAGAACTGTTTTTT	CASSLLGAELFF
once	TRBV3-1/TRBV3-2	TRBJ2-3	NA	TGTGCCAGCAGCCAAGTAACAGATACGCAGTATTTT	CASSQVTDTQYF
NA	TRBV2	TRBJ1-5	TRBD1	TGTGCCAGCAGTGTTACAGGGGTCCGGCAGCCCCAGCATTTT	CASSVTGVRQPQHF
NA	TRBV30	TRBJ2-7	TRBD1	TGTGCTTGGGACAGGCGCTACGAGCAGTACTTC	CAWDRRYEQYF
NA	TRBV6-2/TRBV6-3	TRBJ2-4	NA	TGTGCCAGCAGCCTAGCTCCCCGTGGGGGGTTTGCCAAAAACATTCAGTACTTC	CASSLAPRGGFAKNIQYF
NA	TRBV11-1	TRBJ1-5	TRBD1	TGTGCCAGCAGCCCCACAGGGGGGGACTTCAATCAGCCCCAGCATTTT	CASSPTGGDFNQPQHF
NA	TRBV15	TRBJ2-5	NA	TGTGCCACCAGCAGTGTGGGGCCACAAGAGACCCAGTACTTC	CATSSVGPQETQYF
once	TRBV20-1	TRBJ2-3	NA	TGCAGTGCTAGTAACAGCGGAGGATTTACAGATACGCAGTATTTT	CSASNSGGFTDTQYF
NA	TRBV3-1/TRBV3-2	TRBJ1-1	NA	TGTGCCAGCAGCAGAGACAGGATTATGAACACTGAAGCTTTCTTT	CASSRDRIMNTEAFF
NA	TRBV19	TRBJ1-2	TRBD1	TGTGCCAGTAGAGAGGCCGGGACAGGGGATAATGGCTACACCTTC	CASREAGTGDNGYTF
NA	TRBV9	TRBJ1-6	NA	TGTGCCAGCAGCGTAGTGGGCACGGATTCACCCCTCCACTTT	CASSVVGTDSPLHF
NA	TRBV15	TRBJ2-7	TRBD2	TGTGCCACCAGCAGAGATAGACTAGCGGGAGTCGAGCAGTACTTC	CATSRDRLAGVEQYF
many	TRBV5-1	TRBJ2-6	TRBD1	TGCGCCAGCAGCTGGGGGGACAGGAGCTCTGGGGCCAACGTCCTGACTTTC	CASSWGDRSSGANVLTF
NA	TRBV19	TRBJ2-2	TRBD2	TGTGCCAGTATAGCGGGACGAGGCGGGGAGCTGTTTTTT	CASIAGRGGELFF
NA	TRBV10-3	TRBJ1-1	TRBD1	TGTGCCATCAGTGAGTCACCCGGGACAGGGATTGAAGAAGCTTTCTTT	CAISESPGTGIEEAFF
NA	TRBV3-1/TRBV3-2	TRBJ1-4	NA	TGTGCCAGCAGCCCGTGGTTAGGTCAGGTCCGCGAAAAACTGTTTTTT	CASSPWLGQVREKLFF
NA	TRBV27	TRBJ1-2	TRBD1	TGTGCCAGCAGCCCCGGGGGACAGCGCCAAAACTATGGCTACACCTTC	CASSPGGQRQNYGYTF